This TCR beta chain was obtained from a study of blood T cell repertoires in COVID-19. Study as a whole: The analysed material was cDNA or gDNA that came from T cells, B-cell-depleted T cells, or PBMCs.

Participant ages covered roughly 18 to 89 years across 25 or so US areas. The authors' processing: Estimation of nucleated cell counts relied on the amplification of reference gene primers. TCRdb's table, derived via immunoSEQ multiplex PCR, lists solely in-frame clones and lacks some. The V and J calls and clone size come from that table; D and trimming were worked out from the DNA. The sample carries approximately 200,000 clones, approximately 85% recorded once. The CDR3 is 13 amino acids. Trimming stripped 10 bases from V and 1 base from J, with 10 bases between. The sample taken for sequencing was PBMCs or T cells enriched from blood (not recorded which). This TCR came from a woman under 40 who had recovered from COVID-19. The genes are TRBV12-3 or TRBV12-4 and TRBJ2-2; D is possibly TRBD2 (6 bases). This CDR3 reads CATGELNTGELFF. The CDR3 region has the DNA TGTGCCACGGGGGAGTTGAACACCGGGGAGCTGTTTTTT.